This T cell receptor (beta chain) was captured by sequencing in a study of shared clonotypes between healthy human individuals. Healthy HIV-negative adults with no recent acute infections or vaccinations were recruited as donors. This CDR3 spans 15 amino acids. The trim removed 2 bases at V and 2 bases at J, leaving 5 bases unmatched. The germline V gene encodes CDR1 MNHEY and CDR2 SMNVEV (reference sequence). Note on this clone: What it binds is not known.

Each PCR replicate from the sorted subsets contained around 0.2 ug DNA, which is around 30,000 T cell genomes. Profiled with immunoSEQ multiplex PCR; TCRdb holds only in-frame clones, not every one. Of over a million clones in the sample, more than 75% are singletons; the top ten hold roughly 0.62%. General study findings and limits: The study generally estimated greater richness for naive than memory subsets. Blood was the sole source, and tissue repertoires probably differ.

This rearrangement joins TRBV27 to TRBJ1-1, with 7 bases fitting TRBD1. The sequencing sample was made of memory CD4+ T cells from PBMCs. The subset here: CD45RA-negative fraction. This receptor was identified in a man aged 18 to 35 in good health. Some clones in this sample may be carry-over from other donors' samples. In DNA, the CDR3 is TGTGCCAGCAGTTTAAGGTCAGGGGGAAACACTGAAGCTTTCTTT. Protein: CASSLRSGGNTEAFF.